Listed below are T cell receptor beta chains from one sample, sequenced in a study of cytomegalovirus exposure and HLA in healthy donors. Profiling relied on immunoSEQ multiplex PCR, and the TCRdb table lists in-frame clones only, not all of them. The sample carries about 64,000 clones, around 64% recorded once. Sequenced input: PBMCs. These receptors were taken from a woman aged 45-60 years in good health and CMV-seronegative. The CDR3 runs from the conserved cysteine through the conserved F or W. Fields, in order: D gene, V gene, CDR3 length, clone size, J gene, CDR3 protein, CDR3 DNA. A D gene is named only where the DNA matches it firmly. Part of the rows lack a size; the others show once, few, many or a class for expanded clones.

TRBD1	TRBV20-1	11	.	TRBJ1-1	CSARDRVYAFF	TGCAGTGCTAGGGACAGGGTGTATGCTTTCTTT
TRBD2	TRBV7-8	15	.	TRBJ2-7	CASSLGTSGSYEQYF	TGTGCCAGCAGCCTCGGTACTAGCGGATCCTACGAGCAGTACTTC
TRBD2	TRBV30	14	.	TRBJ2-1	CAWTNGRTYNEQFF	TGTGCCTGGACAAACGGGAGGACCTACAATGAGCAGTTCTTC
.	TRBV9	15	.	TRBJ1-2	CASSSTREIGSGYTF	TGTGCCAGCAGCTCGACCAGGGAAATTGGGTCGGGCTACACCTTC
TRBD2	TRBV4-3	17	.	TRBJ2-1	CASSQDWTSGGYNEQFF	TGCGCCAGCAGCCAGGATTGGACTAGCGGGGGGTACAATGAGCAGTTCTTC
.	TRBV7-2	13	.	TRBJ2-5	CASSFVRDGHQYF	TGTGCCAGCAGCTTTGTGCGGGACGGCCACCAGTACTTC
TRBD1	TRBV7-9	15	once	TRBJ1-4	CASSARQGVNEKLFF	TGTGCCAGCAGCGCCCGACAGGGCGTTAACGAAAAACTGTTTTTT
.	TRBV7-9	14	.	TRBJ1-5	CASGGLAASQPQHF	TGTGCCAGCGGCGGTCTCGCGGCCAGTCAGCCCCAGCATTTT
.	TRBV5-1	15	once	TRBJ1-4	CASSTQQGGYEKLFF	TGCGCCAGCAGCACTCAACAGGGAGGGTATGAAAAACTGTTTTTT
.	TRBV29-1	12	.	TRBJ1-1	CSVRTMNTEAFF	TGCAGCGTTAGGACAATGAACACTGAAGCTTTCTTT
.	TRBV7-9	15	.	TRBJ1-1	CASSSISLANTEAFF	TGTGCCAGCAGCTCCATATCCTTAGCGAACACTGAAGCTTTCTTT
TRBD2	TRBV28	16	.	TRBJ2-1	CASSLVGTRGLYEQFF	TGTGCCAGCAGTTTGGTCGGGACTAGGGGTTTGTATGAGCAGTTCTTC
TRBD2	TRBV5-4	18	.	TRBJ2-1	CASSAGSSGSSIRDEQFF	TGTGCCAGCAGTGCTGGATCTAGCGGGAGTAGCATTAGGGATGAGCAGTTCTTC
TRBD2	TRBV5-1	16	.	TRBJ2-5	CASSPGSGGPRKTQYF	TGCGCCAGCAGCCCCGGGTCGGGGGGACCGAGGAAGACCCAGTACTTC
TRBD2	TRBV6-5	14	.	TRBJ2-1	CASSYRTSGNEQFF	TGTGCCAGCAGTTATAGGACTAGCGGGAATGAGCAGTTCTTC
.	TRBV11-3	15	.	TRBJ2-6	CASSLTGSGANVLTF	TGTGCCAGCAGCTTAACGGGCTCTGGGGCCAACGTCCTGACTTTC
.	TRBV7-6	12	once	TRBJ2-5	CASSGPGETQYF	TGTGCCAGCAGCGGGCCTGGAGAGACCCAGTACTTC
TRBD2	TRBV13	15	once	TRBJ2-1	CASSLVREGLGEQFF	TGTGCCAGCAGCTTAGTACGGGAGGGCCTCGGTGAGCAGTTCTTC
TRBD1	TRBV4-3	16	.	TRBJ2-1	CASSQEPGGLYNEQFF	TGCGCCAGCAGCCAAGAACCAGGGGGCCTCTACAATGAGCAGTTCTTC
TRBD2	TRBV29-1	15	.	TRBJ2-3	CSVPRTSGITDTQYF	TGCAGCGTCCCACGGACTAGCGGGATCACAGATACGCAGTATTTT
.	TRBV5-6	13	.	TRBJ2-7	CASSLGTPYEQYF	TGTGCCAGCAGCTTGGGGACACCCTACGAGCAGTACTTC
.	TRBV6-5	15	.	TRBJ2-2	CASSYFGQNTGELFF	TGTGCCAGCAGTTACTTCGGACAGAACACCGGGGAGCTGTTTTTT
.	TRBV13	15	.	TRBJ2-5	CASSLGGLPMETQYF	TGTGCCAGCAGCTTAGGGGGACTGCCCATGGAGACCCAGTACTTC
.	TRBV30	14	.	TRBJ2-3	CAGRAGPSTDTQYF	TGTGCCGGGCGGGCGGGTCCCAGCACAGATACGCAGTATTTT
TRBD1	TRBV7-3	16	.	TRBJ2-7	CASSSNPGTAIYEQYF	TGTGCCAGCAGCTCAAACCCCGGGACAGCAATCTACGAGCAGTACTTC
TRBD1	TRBV7-2	16	few	TRBJ1-2	CASSLVGTGDNYGYTF	TGTGCCAGCAGCTTAGTTGGGACAGGGGATAACTATGGCTACACCTTC
TRBD2	TRBV4-2	15	few	TRBJ2-7	CASSQAREGIYEQYF	TGTGCCAGCAGCCAAGCGCGGGAGGGAATATACGAGCAGTACTTC
.	TRBV6-4	13	few	TRBJ2-2	CASSGTNTGELFF	TGTGCCAGCAGCGGGACAAACACCGGGGAGCTGTTTTTT
TRBD1	TRBV15	15	.	TRBJ1-2	CATSSAGTGADGYTF	TGTGCCACCAGCAGTGCCGGGACAGGGGCTGATGGCTACACCTTC
TRBD1	TRBV4-1	17	few	TRBJ2-6	CASSPGQGSSGANVLTF	TGCGCCAGCAGCCCCGGACAGGGAAGCTCTGGGGCCAACGTCCTGACTTTC
TRBD1	TRBV27	14	.	TRBJ1-2	CASSLYGRTGGYTF	TGTGCCAGCAGTTTATACGGTCGGACAGGCGGCTACACCTTC
TRBD2	TRBV18	15	.	TRBJ2-7	CASSPGLAGVDEQYF	TGTGCCAGCTCACCAGGGCTAGCGGGAGTCGACGAGCAGTACTTC
.	TRBV28	13	.	TRBJ2-2	CASSWAYTGELFF	TGTGCCAGCAGTTGGGCCTACACCGGGGAGCTGTTTTTT
.	TRBV7-2	12	.	TRBJ2-3	CASSQITDTQYF	TGTGCCAGCAGTCAGATCACAGATACGCAGTATTTT
TRBD1	TRBV14	15	.	TRBJ1-1	CASSPDRGWNTEAFF	TGTGCCAGCAGCCCGGACAGGGGATGGAACACTGAAGCTTTCTTT
.	TRBV5-6	13	.	TRBJ1-2	CASSLGTVRGYTF	TGTGCCAGCAGCTTGGGGACAGTGCGTGGCTACACCTTC